Listed below are T cell receptor beta chains from one sample, sequenced in a study of memory CD4+ T cells and cytomegalovirus serostatus. Libraries were prepared by immunoSEQ multiplex PCR; TCRdb keeps only in-frame clonotypes and omits some of them. The sample contains about 56,000 clones, over 65% of which appear only once. Input material: memory CD4+ T cells from blood. All receptors derive from an adult in good health and CMV-seropositive. The CDR3 runs from the conserved cysteine through the conserved F or W. The order of the fields is CDR3 protein, CDR3 DNA, V gene, J gene, clone size, D gene. A D gene is named only where the DNA matches it firmly. Clone size is stated in some rows and not others, as once, few, many or a class when expanded.

CDR3aa: CASSLTGTGPEKLFF; CDR3nt: TGTGCCAGCAGCTTGACCGGGACAGGGCCGGAAAAACTGTTTTTT; v_gene: TRBV7-3; j_gene: TRBJ1-4; abundance: -; d_gene: TRBD1
CDR3aa: CASSLVSGRLEQFF; CDR3nt: TGTGCCAGCAGCTTGGTTAGCGGGAGGCTCGAGCAGTTCTTC; v_gene: TRBV5-4; j_gene: TRBJ2-1; abundance: -; d_gene: TRBD2
CDR3aa: CASSLPGGGSYTF; CDR3nt: TGTGCCAGCAGCCTCCCAGGGGGTGGAAGCTACACCTTC; v_gene: TRBV27; j_gene: TRBJ1-2; abundance: -; d_gene: TRBD1
CDR3aa: CASSPGQGANEKLFF; CDR3nt: TGTGCCAGCTCACCTGGACAGGGCGCTAATGAAAAACTGTTTTTT; v_gene: TRBV18; j_gene: TRBJ1-4; abundance: -; d_gene: TRBD1
CDR3aa: CASSWDTGNTIYF; CDR3nt: TGTGCCAGCAGCTGGGACACTGGAAACACCATATATTTT; v_gene: TRBV5-8; j_gene: TRBJ1-3; abundance: -; d_gene: -
CDR3aa: CASSSLAGGYEQYF; CDR3nt: TGTGCCAGCAGCAGTCTAGCGGGCGGATACGAGCAGTACTTC; v_gene: TRBV14; j_gene: TRBJ2-7; abundance: -; d_gene: TRBD2
CDR3aa: CASRGGLSTDTQYF; CDR3nt: TGTGCCAGCAGAGGAGGACTGAGCACAGATACGCAGTATTTT; v_gene: TRBV6-5; j_gene: TRBJ2-3; abundance: -; d_gene: -
CDR3aa: CASSRGTGYGYTF; CDR3nt: TGTGCCAGCAGCCGCGGGACAGGTTATGGCTACACCTTC; v_gene: TRBV14; j_gene: TRBJ1-2; abundance: -; d_gene: TRBD1
CDR3aa: CASSLAGHGGMAFF; CDR3nt: TGTGCCAGCAGCTTAGCCGGACACGGAGGAATGGCTTTCTTT; v_gene: TRBV7-2; j_gene: TRBJ1-1; abundance: -; d_gene: -
CDR3aa: CASSYTWTGENSPLHF; CDR3nt: TGTGCCAGCAGTTACACCTGGACAGGCGAGAATTCACCCCTCCACTTT; v_gene: TRBV6-5; j_gene: TRBJ1-6; abundance: -; d_gene: TRBD1
CDR3aa: CASSRQLGTLNEKLFF; CDR3nt: TGCGCCAGCAGCCGACAACTCGGGACACTGAATGAAAAACTGTTTTTT; v_gene: TRBV4-1; j_gene: TRBJ1-4; abundance: -; d_gene: -
CDR3aa: CASSLGRGSGAGSYNEQFF; CDR3nt: TGCGCCAGCAGCCTGGGAAGGGGCAGCGGGGCCGGCTCCTACAATGAGCAGTTCTTC; v_gene: TRBV5-1; j_gene: TRBJ2-1; abundance: -; d_gene: TRBD2
CDR3aa: CARTRDHLPGNTIYF; CDR3nt: TGTGCCCGGACCCGGGACCATCTGCCTGGAAACACCATATATTTT; v_gene: TRBV30; j_gene: TRBJ1-3; abundance: -; d_gene: -
CDR3aa: CASSSGTRSGETQYF; CDR3nt: TGTGCCAGCAGCTCCGGGACTAGAAGTGGGGAGACCCAGTACTTC; v_gene: TRBV11-2; j_gene: TRBJ2-5; abundance: few; d_gene: TRBD2
CDR3aa: CASTDRGRPYGYTF; CDR3nt: TGTGCCAGCACCGACAGGGGGCGTCCCTATGGCTACACCTTC; v_gene: TRBV7-2; j_gene: TRBJ1-2; abundance: -; d_gene: TRBD1
CDR3aa: CSVSDGAGGANVLTF; CDR3nt: TGCAGCGTTTCGGACGGAGCCGGGGGGGCCAACGTCCTGACTTTC; v_gene: TRBV29-1; j_gene: TRBJ2-6; abundance: few; d_gene: -
CDR3aa: CASSLTSINGQFGYTF; CDR3nt: TGTGCCAGCAGCCTAACTTCGATAAATGGACAGTTTGGCTACACCTTC; v_gene: TRBV28; j_gene: TRBJ1-2; abundance: -; d_gene: -
CDR3aa: CASSSRVGETQYF; CDR3nt: TGCGCCAGCAGCTCACGGGTTGGAGAGACCCAGTACTTC; v_gene: TRBV10-1; j_gene: TRBJ2-5; abundance: few; d_gene: -
CDR3aa: CAISDQKSDSYEQYF; CDR3nt: TGTGCCATCAGTGATCAAAAGTCCGACTCCTACGAGCAGTACTTC; v_gene: TRBV10-3; j_gene: TRBJ2-7; abundance: -; d_gene: -
CDR3aa: CASSSPLPFTDTQYF; CDR3nt: TGTGCCAGCAGCTCCCCCTTACCATTCACAGATACGCAGTATTTT; v_gene: TRBV5-8; j_gene: TRBJ2-3; abundance: -; d_gene: -
CDR3aa: CASSLASLRSGANVLTF; CDR3nt: TGTGCCAGCAGCTTAGCCTCCCTCCGATCTGGGGCCAACGTCCTGACTTTC; v_gene: TRBV7-8; j_gene: TRBJ2-6; abundance: once; d_gene: -
CDR3aa: CASSPPTQPQHF; CDR3nt: TGTGCCAGCAGTCCGCCGACTCAGCCCCAGCATTTT; v_gene: TRBV28; j_gene: TRBJ1-5; abundance: -; d_gene: -
CDR3aa: CAISADLAKNIQYF; CDR3nt: TGTGCCATCAGTGCGGACCTAGCCAAAAACATTCAGTACTTC; v_gene: TRBV10-3; j_gene: TRBJ2-4; abundance: -; d_gene: -
CDR3aa: CASRGVSSPDEQYF; CDR3nt: TGTGCCAGCAGGGGAGTGAGTTCTCCTGACGAGCAGTACTTC; v_gene: TRBV7-9; j_gene: TRBJ2-7; abundance: -; d_gene: -
CDR3aa: CASSESQGSTDTQYF; CDR3nt: TGCGCCAGCAGTGAGTCTCAGGGGTCCACAGATACGCAGTATTTT; v_gene: TRBV10-1; j_gene: TRBJ2-3; abundance: -; d_gene: -
CDR3aa: CASSPRDILTDTQYF; CDR3nt: TGTGCCAGCAGCCCCCGGGACATCCTCACAGATACGCAGTATTTT; v_gene: TRBV7-2; j_gene: TRBJ2-3; abundance: -; d_gene: -
CDR3aa: CASSFPGNTEAFF; CDR3nt: TGTGCCAGCAGCTTTCCGGGCAACACTGAAGCTTTCTTT; v_gene: TRBV7-9; j_gene: TRBJ1-1; abundance: -; d_gene: -
CDR3aa: CASSPPGQGEKLFF; CDR3nt: TGTGCCAGCAGCCCCCCGGGACAGGGTGAAAAACTGTTTTTT; v_gene: TRBV7-6; j_gene: TRBJ1-4; abundance: -; d_gene: TRBD1
CDR3aa: CSVGAGPRQYF; CDR3nt: TGCAGCGTTGGGGCCGGGCCGCGGCAGTACTTC; v_gene: TRBV29-1; j_gene: TRBJ2-7; abundance: -; d_gene: -
CDR3aa: CASSLPLDTQYF; CDR3nt: TGCGCCAGCAGCCTACCGTTAGATACGCAGTATTTT; v_gene: TRBV4-1; j_gene: TRBJ2-3; abundance: -; d_gene: -
CDR3aa: CASSKEGTGNYEQYF; CDR3nt: TGTGCCAGCAGCAAAGAGGGGACAGGGAACTACGAGCAGTACTTC; v_gene: TRBV21-1; j_gene: TRBJ2-7; abundance: -; d_gene: -
CDR3aa: CASGPSGSFGGRNTQYF; CDR3nt: TGTGCCAGCGGTCCTAGCGGGAGCTTCGGCGGTCGAAATACGCAGTATTTT; v_gene: TRBV11-3; j_gene: TRBJ2-3; abundance: -; d_gene: TRBD2
CDR3aa: CASSLIQGSSQETQYF; CDR3nt: TGCGCCAGCAGCTTGATCCAGGGATCGTCCCAAGAGACCCAGTACTTC; v_gene: TRBV5-1; j_gene: TRBJ2-5; abundance: -; d_gene: -
CDR3aa: CACFGQGVFQPLHF; CDR3nt: TGTGCCTGCTTCGGACAGGGGGTTTTTCAACCCCTCCACTTT; v_gene: TRBV30; j_gene: TRBJ1-6; abundance: -; d_gene: TRBD1
CDR3aa: CASSLFSQGGEQFF; CDR3nt: TGTGCCAGCAGCTTATTCAGCCAGGGAGGTGAGCAGTTCTTC; v_gene: TRBV11-3; j_gene: TRBJ2-1; abundance: -; d_gene: -
CDR3aa: CASSPPATGGGDTQYF; CDR3nt: TGTGCCAGCTCACCACCGGCGACAGGGGGTGGAGATACGCAGTATTTT; v_gene: TRBV18; j_gene: TRBJ2-3; abundance: -; d_gene: TRBD1
CDR3aa: CASSLAGEEAFF; CDR3nt: TGTGCCAGCAGCTTGGCCGGGGAAGAAGCTTTCTTT; v_gene: TRBV7-9; j_gene: TRBJ1-1; abundance: -; d_gene: -
CDR3aa: CASSQDLRPQGGEQFF; CDR3nt: TGCGCCAGCAGCCAAGATCTCAGGCCCCAGGGGGGGGAGCAGTTCTTC; v_gene: TRBV4-3; j_gene: TRBJ2-1; abundance: -; d_gene: -
CDR3aa: CASSEVQGTYEQYF; CDR3nt: TGTGCCAGCAGTGAAGTGCAGGGAACCTACGAGCAGTACTTC; v_gene: TRBV6-1; j_gene: TRBJ2-7; abundance: -; d_gene: -
CDR3aa: CASRDLWEGVGRTEAFF; CDR3nt: TGCGCCAGCAGAGACCTCTGGGAGGGGGTAGGTCGCACTGAAGCTTTCTTT; v_gene: TRBV10-2; j_gene: TRBJ1-1; abundance: once; d_gene: -
CDR3aa: CATSRRTNPGGELFF; CDR3nt: TGTGCCACCAGCAGAAGGACTAACCCTGGAGGGGAGCTGTTTTTT; v_gene: TRBV15; j_gene: TRBJ2-2; abundance: -; d_gene: -